Below are 22 T cell receptor beta chains sequenced from a single sample in a study of T cell responses to AZD1222 COVID-19 vaccine. Using immunoSEQ multiplex PCR, the repertoire was profiled, and TCRdb retains in-frame clones only, with some absent. The table includes approximately 110,000 clones, about nine tenths detected once. The sample was peripheral blood, taken on day 0 of AZD1222 vaccination. Source of these receptors: an adult in good health.

This clone is medium-sized. The V and J genes are TRBV12-2 and TRBJ2-7; the DNA was not compared with TRBD2, the D call given in the table. TRBV12-2 is marked as a pseudogene. This CDR3 region has 13 residues. The CDR3 spells CASRAFPAYEQYF. For the CDR3, the DNA is TGTGCAAGTCGCGCGTTTCCGGCCTACGAGCAGTACTTC.

Details on this clone: This same CDR3 is encoded by further DNA sequences in the sample. This chain links TRBV5-1 with TRBJ1-1; 10 bases agree with TRBD1. CDR3 size: 14 residues. The J segment lost 4 bases and the V segment lost 0 bases, leaving 0 bases of the junction unmatched. Germline-derived CDR1 and CDR2 are SGHRS and YFSETQ. The CDR3 coding sequence is TGCGCCAGCAGCTTGGGGACAGGGGGCACTGAAGCTTTCTTT. This gives the protein CASSLGTGGTEAFF.

The chain combines TRBV2 with TRBJ2-2, with D tentatively TRBD1 (6 bases). The CDR3 loop spans 17 amino acids. V was trimmed by 6 bases and J by 3 bases, leaving 20 bases between them. The germline gives CDR1 SNHLY, CDR2 FYNNEI. CDR3 loop: CASSGTGRIRDTGELFF. Here the CDR3 DNA reads TGTGCCAGCAGCGGTACAGGGCGAATAAGGGACACCGGGGAGCTGTTTTTT.

The chain links TRBV6-6 to TRBJ2-3; 9 bases match TRBD1. Germline V CDR1 and CDR2: MNHNY, SVGAGI (reference sequence). V lost 6 bases and J lost 10; bases outside the gene matches: 11. The CDR3 has 14 residues. The CDR3 loop reads CASRAEDRGEAQYF. The CDR3 DNA reads as TGTGCCAGCAGGGCCGAGGACAGGGGTGAGGCGCAGTATTTT.

The chain recombines TRBV9 with TRBJ2-2; 8 positions agree with TRBD1. The CDR3 length is 16 residues. The junction had 8 bases not matched to a gene; V was cut back by 4 bases and J by 3 bases. Looked up from germline, CDR1 is SGDLS and CDR2 is YYNGEE. This chain's CDR3 is CASSLRTGQDTGELFF. Here the CDR3 DNA reads TGTGCCAGCAGCCTAAGGACAGGGCAGGACACCGGGGAGCTGTTTTTT.

This clone has just one count. The V and J genes are TRBV2 and TRBJ1-2; possible D gene TRBD1, 6 bases. Germline assignment: CDR1 SNHLY and CDR2 FYNNEI. This CDR3 region has 13 residues. V was pared by 8 bases and J by 5 bases, with 15 bases between. In DNA form, the CDR3 reads TGTGCCAGCTCGACAGGATCGGGGTATGGCTACACCTTC. This codes for CASSTGSGYGYTF.

The chain couples TRBV5-1 to TRBJ2-7, with TRBD2 as a possible D gene (6 bases). From germline, CDR1 is SGHRS and CDR2 YFSETQ. The V gene lost 4 bases and the J gene lost 2 bases, with 16 bases spanning the gap. This CDR3 is built from 15 residues. The CDR3 region has the DNA TGCGCCAGCAGCACCTCCCGCGGGGCGGCCTACGAGCAGTACTTC. Its translation: CASSTSRGAAYEQYF. The entire variable domain, with the rest obtained from reference TRBV5-1 and TRBJ2-7, is as follows: KAGVTQTPRYLIKTRGQQVTLSCSPISGHRSVSWYQQTPGQGLQFLFEYFSETQRNKGNFPGRFSGRQFSNSRSEMNVSTLELGDSALYLCASSTSRGAAYEQYFGPGTRLTVT.

The chain joins TRBV7-3 to TRBJ2-7; D gene ambiguous. Germline CDR1 is SGHTA and CDR2 is FQGTGA. V was clipped by 1 base and J by 3 bases, with 7 bases between them. The CDR3 has 13 amino acids. The CDR3 coding sequence is TGTGCCAGCAGCTTAAAGGGTAGCTACGAGCAGTACTTC. This codes for CASSLKGSYEQYF.

V usage is TRBV2 and J usage is TRBJ1-1; 9 bases align to TRBD1. V lost 8 bases to trimming and J lost 0 bases; unmatched junction nucleotides: 4. The CDR3 loop spans 14 amino acids. Per germline, CDR1 SNHLY and CDR2 FYNNEI. CDR3 sequence: CASHGTGLNTEAFF. The CDR3 nucleotides read TGTGCCAGCCATGGGACAGGGCTGAACACTGAAGCTTTCTTT.

V gene TRBV6-5 combines with J gene TRBJ2-1; 9 bases are a match to TRBD1. The V gene end was trimmed by 6 bases and the J gene end by 5 bases; junction bases not matched to a gene: 5. The CDR3 loop spans 14 amino acids. Germline V gene lookup returns CDR1 MNHEY and CDR2 SVGAGI. CDR3 protein: CASSPDRGNNEQFF. The CDR3 DNA is TGTGCCAGCAGCCCGGACAGGGGAAACAATGAGCAGTTCTTC.

This sequence joins TRBV27 and TRBJ1-4, with TRBD1 as a possible D gene (6 bases). The CDR3 spans 14 residues. The germline V gene has CDR1 MNHEY and CDR2 SMNVEV (reference sequence). Trimming shortened V by 8 bases and J by 8 bases, and 18 bases separated the two germline ends. Here the CDR3 reads CASGPGRGGEKLFF. In DNA, the CDR3 is TGTGCCAGCGGCCCCGGCAGGGGTGGAGAAAAACTGTTTTTT.

This clone showed up just a few times. V is TRBV14 and J is TRBJ1-1; no firm D call. The germline gives CDR1 SGHDN, CDR2 FVKESK. The V gene lost 4 bases and the J gene lost 10 bases, with 16 bases spanning the gap. The CDR3 has 13 amino acids. Here the CDR3 reads CASSPSIGRGAFF. CDR3 bases: TGTGCCAGCAGCCCCAGCATTGGACGGGGAGCTTTCTTT.

This clone was detected a few times. The CDR3 DNA reads TGTGCCAGCAGCTTAAGGGGCGGGGGCAGCTACGAGCAGTACTTC. Translated, it gives CASSLRGGGSYEQYF. The rearrangement uses TRBV7-9 and TRBJ2-7, with a possible D match to TRBD2 (7 bases). V lost 2 bases to trimming and J lost 3 bases, with 14 bases between them. This CDR3 comprises 15 residues. The germline CDR1 and CDR2 sequences are SEHNR and FQNEAQ (reference sequence).

The chain recombines TRBV5-4 with TRBJ1-2; the D gene is possibly TRBD1 (6 bases). Between the trimmed V and J ends, which lost 0 bases and 6 bases, there was a span of 12 bases. This CDR3 is built from 14 residues. Germline CDR1 reads SGHNT; CDR2 reads YYREEE (reference sequence). CDR3 protein: CASSLGAGADGYTF. Written as DNA, the CDR3 is TGTGCCAGCAGCTTGGGAGCGGGGGCGGATGGCTACACCTTC.

This clone was seen only a few times. The genes are TRBV27 and TRBJ2-3; TRBD1 or TRBD2 may be the D gene (6 bases each). There are 15 residues in the CDR3. V dropped 7 bases and J dropped 5 bases, with 19 bases sitting between them. Germline V lookup: CDR1 MNHEY, CDR2 SMNVEV (reference sequence). CDR3 residues: CASTVRGAQGDTQYF. CDR3 DNA sequence: TGTGCCAGCACAGTTAGGGGGGCGCAGGGAGATACGCAGTATTTT.

The genes are TRBV27 and TRBJ2-3; a possible D gene is TRBD1 (6 bases). Per germline, CDR1 MNHEY and CDR2 SMNVEV (reference sequence). V lost 8 bases and J lost 13, with 16 bases in between. CDR3 length equals 11 residues. The CDR3 spells CASQGGQHKYF. The CDR3 DNA sequence: TGTGCCAGCCAAGGGGGTCAGCACAAGTATTTT.

The chain joins TRBV10-3 to TRBJ1-1, with D tentatively TRBD1 (5 bases). The CDR3 consists of 13 residues. Trimming removed 5 bases from V and 3 bases from J, with 10 bases in between. Germline V CDR1 and CDR2: ENHRY, SYGVKD. This CDR3 is CAISKGTDTEAFF. Written as DNA, the CDR3 is TGTGCCATCAGTAAGGGGACGGACACTGAAGCTTTCTTT.

V usage is TRBV18 and J usage is TRBJ1-1; perhaps TRBD1 as D (5 bases). Per germline, CDR1 KGHSH and CDR2 LQKENI. The CDR3 has 14 residues. Trimming removed 2 bases from V and 2 bases from J, with 9 bases in between. The CDR3 DNA sequence: TGTGCCAGCTCACCAGCCCAGGGTAACACTGAAGCTTTCTTT. Its translation is CASSPAQGNTEAFF.

This chain joins TRBV7-2 and TRBJ2-5; D is perhaps TRBD1 (5 bases). Per the germline V gene, CDR1 is SGHTA and CDR2 is FQGNSA. V lost 3 bases, J lost 5 bases, and 13 bases lay in between. The CDR3 length is 14 residues. The CDR3 region has the DNA TGTGCCAGCAGCTTCCAGGGCCTCGGGGAGACCCAGTACTTC. Translating it yields CASSFQGLGETQYF.

The rearrangement uses TRBV28 and TRBJ2-7, with D uncertain. Trimming shortened V by 6 bases and J by 0 bases, and 12 bases separated the two germline ends. The CDR3 length is 14 residues. Germline V lookup: CDR1 MDHEN, CDR2 SYDVKM. CDR3: CASRGSDTSYEQYF. In DNA, the CDR3 is TGTGCCAGCAGGGGATCCGACACCTCCTACGAGCAGTACTTC. Full variable domain (outside the CDR3, taken from reference TRBV28 and TRBJ2-7): DVKVTQSSRYLVKRTGEKVFLECVQDMDHENMFWYRQDPGLGLRLIYFSYDVKMKEKGDIPEGYSVSREKKERFSLILESASTNQTSMYLCASRGSDTSYEQYFGPGTRLTVT.

The rearrangement links TRBV28 to TRBJ1-1, with a tentative D call TRBD1 (5 bases). The germline V and J ends were trimmed by 6 bases and 10 bases, with 21 bases remaining between them. Germline V gives CDR1 MDHEN, CDR2 SYDVKM. The CDR3 is made up of 14 amino acids. CDR3 coding DNA: TGTGCCAGCAGCGGGGGAGGGACCCCGGTGGGAGCTTTCTTT. It is translated as CASSGGGTPVGAFF.

This chain uses TRBV11-1 with TRBJ2-1; D might be TRBD1 (7 bases). From germline, CDR1 is SGHAT and CDR2 FQDESV (reference sequence). This CDR3 comprises 16 residues. Trimming took 4 bases from V and 4 from J, leaving 17 bases between them. The CDR3 here is CASSSTGDRLYNEQFF. The CDR3 nucleotides are TGTGCCAGCAGCTCGACGGGGGACAGACTTTACAATGAGCAGTTCTTC.